Each of the 11 T cell receptor beta chains below was sequenced from the same sample in a study of CD8+ T cells in alopecia areata. RNA was isolated and reverse transcribed to cDNA, the sequencing template. Generated by immunoSEQ multiplex PCR, the TCRdb table keeps only in-frame clones and is missing some. The sample holds 69,000 or so clones; roughly three fifths are singletons and the top ten take about a sixth. Sequences were derived from CD8+ T cells sorted from blood, sampled at week 0. The receptors were gathered from a human donor with alopecia areata.

This clone was picked up a small number of times. This chain connects TRBV29-1 to TRBJ2-7; D not resolved. Deletions cut 3 bases from V and 3 bases from J, with 12 bases between. CDR3 size: 13 residues. Germline CDR1 SQVTM, CDR2 ANQGSEA. CDR3 in amino acids: CSVEVSGLYEQYF. The CDR3 bases are TGCAGCGTTGAGGTTTCTGGCCTCTACGAGCAGTACTTC.

CDR3 sequence: CASSLGLGTGNTEAFF. DNA of the CDR3: TGTGCCAGCAGCTTAGGTTTGGGGACGGGGAACACTGAAGCTTTCTTT. The chain has TRBV7-6 and TRBJ1-1; D might be TRBD1 (5 bases). This CDR3 comprises 16 residues. V lost 1 base and J 1 base, leaving 13 bases between the germline ends. The germline V gene has CDR1 SGHVS and CDR2 FNYEAQ.

J is TRBJ2-7 and V is TRBV4-3; D may be TRBD1 or TRBD2 (5 bases each). The CDR3 runs 14 residues. V lost 0 bases and J 2 bases, leaving 8 bases between the germline ends. Germline CDR1 LGHNA, CDR2 YSLEER. DNA for the CDR3: TGCGCCAGCAGCCAAGATAGGGACGCCTACGAGCAGTACTTC. It is translated as CASSQDRDAYEQYF.

V and J are TRBV7-6 and TRBJ2-1; D remains ambiguous. The CDR3 runs to 11 residues. V was shortened by 8 bases and J by 1 base, with 3 bases between the two germline ends. Germline CDR1 is SGHVS and CDR2 is FNYEAQ. CDR3 sequence: CASGSYNEQFF. The CDR3 DNA reads TGTGCCAGCGGTTCCTACAATGAGCAGTTCTTC.

The chain recombines TRBV30 with TRBJ2-7, with 9 bases lining up with TRBD1. V dropped 1 base and J dropped 4; count of bases not matched to a gene: 2. The CDR3 length is 13 residues. Germline assignment: CDR1 GTSNPN and CDR2 SVGIG (reference sequence). The CDR3 DNA is TGTGCCTGGAGTGGAGGGACAGGGTACGAGCAGTACTTC. Translating it yields CAWSGGTGYEQYF.

The table lists this clone with a few counts. Different DNA sequences within this sample yield the same CDR3. The V gene is TRBV13, the J gene TRBJ2-3; D is undetermined. CDR3 length: 14 amino acids. Germline-derived CDR1 and CDR2 are PRHDT and FYEKMQ (reference sequence). V lost 3 bases, J lost 2 bases, and 9 bases lay in between. The CDR3: CASSLEGVTDTQYF. The CDR3 region has the DNA TGTGCCAGCAGCTTGGAAGGAGTCACAGATACGCAGTATTTT. Combining the CDR3 with reference TRBV13 and TRBJ2-3 gives the whole variable domain AAGVIQSPRHLIKEKRETATLKCYPIPRHDTVYWYQQGPGQDPQFLISFYEKMQSDKGSIPDRFSAQQFSDYHSELNMSSLELGDSALYFCASSLEGVTDTQYFGPGTRLTVL.

The chain carries TRBV4-3 and TRBJ2-7; 10 nucleotides match TRBD1. Germline V lookup: CDR1 LGHNA, CDR2 YSLEER. The V gene end was trimmed by 1 base and the J gene end by 5 bases; junction bases not matched to a gene: 5. This CDR3 is 15 amino acids long. The CDR3 DNA reads TGCGCCAGCAGCCAAGGGGACAGGGGCCTTGACGAGCAGTACTTC. Protein: CASSQGDRGLDEQYF.

V and J are TRBV2 and TRBJ2-5, with D perhaps TRBD1 (5 bases). V was cut by 2 bases and J by 4 bases, with 14 bases left in between. CDR1 and CDR2 (germline): SNHLY, FYNNEI. This CDR3 is built from 15 residues. CDR3 in amino acids: CASSEYRLRGETQYF. The CDR3 DNA is TGTGCCAGCAGTGAATATAGGCTTAGGGGAGAGACCCAGTACTTC.

The chain combines TRBV6-1 with TRBJ1-2; D unclear. V was cut by 6 bases and J by 1 base, with 9 bases left in between. The germline V gene has CDR1 MNHNS and CDR2 SASEGT. This CDR3 has 13 residues. CDR3 amino acids: CASRGDGNYGYTF. Written as DNA, the CDR3 is TGTGCCAGCAGGGGAGACGGTAACTATGGCTACACCTTC.

The chain has TRBV7-6 and TRBJ2-5; D gene ambiguous. The germline V gene has CDR1 SGHVS and CDR2 FNYEAQ. Trimming removed 1 base from V and 3 bases from J, with 6 bases in between. The CDR3 is 13 amino acids. CDR3 in DNA: TGTGCCAGCAGCTTAGTCCCCGAAGAGACCCAGTACTTC. It yields the protein CASSLVPEETQYF.

The chain joins TRBV4-3 to TRBJ1-1; D gene ambiguous. The CDR3 is 16 residues long. V lost 0 bases and J 5 bases, leaving 16 bases between the germline ends. Germline CDR1 is LGHNA and CDR2 is YSLEER. This CDR3 is CASSQDRSQPRTEAFF. The CDR3 region has the DNA TGCGCCAGCAGCCAAGATCGCAGTCAGCCCCGGACTGAAGCTTTCTTT.